These T cell receptor beta chains were read from a single sample in a study of cytomegalovirus exposure and HLA in healthy donors. Produced via immunoSEQ multiplex PCR; TCRdb's table is partial and in-frame only. This table lists about 130,000 clones. The sample consisted of PBMCs. The receptors here all came from a man aged 40-49 years in good health and CMV-seronegative. Both conserved end residues are part of each CDR3. The D gene is left open where the match is weak.

v_gene	d_gene	j_gene	CDR3nt	CDR3aa
TRBV11-2	-	TRBJ2-1	TGTGCCAGCAGCTCAACAGGGTTCTACAATGAGCAGTTCTTC	CASSSTGFYNEQFF
TRBV7-9	TRBD1	TRBJ1-1	TGTGCCAGCAGCTCCGAGACAGGGTGGAACACTGAAGCTTTCTTT	CASSSETGWNTEAFF
TRBV30	TRBD1	TRBJ2-1	TGTGCCTGGAGTGCCGGGACAGGGAGCTCCTACAATGAGCAGTTCTTC	CAWSAGTGSSYNEQFF
TRBV9	-	TRBJ2-1	TGTGCCAGCAGCTCTGCCAAGGGGCGATACTCCTACAATGAGCAGTTCTTC	CASSSAKGRYSYNEQFF
TRBV6-5	TRBD1	TRBJ2-7	TGTGCCAGCAGGGTCCATGACAGGGGGCTTAACGAGCAGTACTTC	CASRVHDRGLNEQYF
TRBV4-1	-	TRBJ2-2	TGCGCCAGCAGCCGACTACGGGCCGGGGAGCTGTTTTTT	CASSRLRAGELFF
TRBV15	TRBD1	TRBJ2-2	TGTGCCACCAGCAGAGGAGACAGGGGTATAGCCGGGGAGCTGTTTTTT	CATSRGDRGIAGELFF
TRBV5-4	TRBD1	TRBJ2-2	TGTGCCAGCAGCTCTCCCCTTAAGAGCGGCAGGGGGACCGGGGAGCTGTTTTTT	CASSSPLKSGRGTGELFF
TRBV11-2	-	TRBJ2-7	TGTGCCAGCAGCTTAGCGGCAGGCTTCTCCTACGAGCAGTACTTC	CASSLAAGFSYEQYF
TRBV4-1	-	TRBJ2-7	TGCGCCAGCCGGGGGAGAGCCGGCGAGCAGTACTTC	CASRGRAGEQYF
TRBV6-5	-	TRBJ1-6	TGTGCCAGCAGTTACTCGGGGCCTTATAATTCACCCCTCCACTTT	CASSYSGPYNSPLHF
TRBV19	-	TRBJ1-4	TGTGCCAGTAGTCTTTTGAGCACAACTAATGAAAAACTGTTTTTT	CASSLLSTTNEKLFF
TRBV6-5	-	TRBJ1-1	TGTGCCAGCAGTTTACGGGGTCGGGGGAACACTGAAGCTTTCTTT	CASSLRGRGNTEAFF
TRBV4-2	TRBD2	TRBJ2-2	TGTGCCAGCAGCCCAACGGGGCCGGGACTAGCGGGAGTGCGGTCCGGGGAGCTGTTTTTT	CASSPTGPGLAGVRSGELFF
TRBV28	-	TRBJ1-1	TGTGCCAGCACCCCAACGCAAAGAGCCACTGAAGCTTTCTTT	CASTPTQRATEAFF